The 17 T cell receptor beta chains given below trace back to one sample, sequenced in a study of shared clonotypes between healthy human individuals. TCRdb's table, derived via immunoSEQ multiplex PCR, lists solely in-frame clones and lacks some. Of about 2.1 million clones in the sample, just over 90% were seen once. CD8 cells classed as naive were CD45RO-negative and positively selected for CCR7, excluding terminally differentiated effector memory CD45RA+ cells. The material sequenced was naive CD8+ T cells from PBMCs. The receptors originated from a man aged 18-30 years in good health. Some clones in this sample may be carry-over from other donors' samples.

The chain carries TRBV14 and TRBJ1-2; D unresolved. The V and J ends lost 1 base and 3 bases respectively, with 12 bases between them. This CDR3 has 15 residues. CDR1 is SGHDN and CDR2 is FVKESK in the germline V gene. The CDR3 loop reads CASSQGIDTHYGYTF. The CDR3 nucleotides read TGTGCCAGCAGCCAAGGAATCGACACCCACTATGGCTACACCTTC.

This chain links TRBV28 with TRBJ2-2, with 7 bases identical to TRBD1. Germline lookup yields CDR1 MDHEN and CDR2 SYDVKM. The CDR3 extends over 16 amino acids. V lost 6 bases to trimming and J lost 0 bases; unmatched junction nucleotides: 7. The CDR3 sequence: CASRYDRDANTGELFF. The DNA of the CDR3 is TGTGCCAGCAGGTACGACAGGGACGCGAACACCGGGGAGCTGTTTTTT.

The rearrangement uses TRBV5-1 and TRBJ2-1; D might be TRBD2 (5 bases). Germline V CDR1 and CDR2: SGHRS, YFSETQ. V lost 2 bases and J 5 bases, leaving 14 bases between the germline ends. The CDR3 runs 15 residues. DNA for the CDR3: TGCGCCAGCAGCTTAGTTCAGCGGATGAACAATGAGCAGTTCTTC. The encoded protein is CASSLVQRMNNEQFF.

The chain is built from TRBV30 and TRBJ1-2; 7 positions agree with TRBD1. The CDR3 length is 14 residues. The J segment lost 0 bases and the V segment lost 8 bases, leaving 9 bases of the junction unmatched. Germline-derived CDR1 and CDR2 are GTSNPN and SVGIG (reference sequence). This CDR3 reads CAGGGRASNYGYTF. The CDR3 DNA follows: TGTGCCGGAGGGGGCCGGGCTTCTAACTATGGCTACACCTTC.

V usage is TRBV30 and J usage is TRBJ2-7; unclear D gene. The CDR3 spans 15 residues. V was clipped by 0 bases and J by 5 bases, with 17 bases between them. Germline values: CDR1 GTSNPN, CDR2 SVGIG (reference sequence). The CDR3 region is CAWSVGSSPADEQYF. Here the CDR3 DNA reads TGTGCCTGGAGTGTCGGGTCTTCCCCTGCGGACGAGCAGTACTTC.

V gene TRBV7-6 combines with J gene TRBJ2-7; the D is unclear. V was pared by 0 bases and J by 7 bases, with 16 bases between. This CDR3 has 15 residues. Germline-derived CDR1 and CDR2 are SGHVS and FNYEAQ. The CDR3 reads CASSLAVSGRPEQYF. The CDR3 DNA sequence: TGTGCCAGCAGCTTAGCGGTTTCGGGCAGGCCAGAGCAGTACTTC.

The rearrangement links TRBV7-9 to TRBJ1-2; D might be TRBD1 (5 bases). The germline gives CDR1 SEHNR, CDR2 FQNEAQ (reference sequence). CDR3 length equals 13 residues. The V end lost 3 bases, the J end lost 6 bases, and 11 bases lay between the germline ends. CDR3 coding DNA: TGTGCCAGCAGCTTGGCGGCAGGGAATGGCTACACCTTC. This gives the protein CASSLAAGNGYTF.

The rearrangement uses TRBV28 and TRBJ1-1; 7 bases fit TRBD1. CDR1 is MDHEN and CDR2 is SYDVKM in the germline V gene. CDR3 size: 16 residues. The ends lost 4 bases at V and 6 bases at J; junction bases unmatched: 14. CDR3 sequence reads: CASSWVDRDRTAEAFF. CDR3 bases: TGTGCCAGCAGTTGGGTCGACAGGGATCGAACGGCTGAAGCTTTCTTT.

For the CDR3, the DNA is TGTGCCAGCAGCTCGACTCATTTGGGGGTCACCTACGAGCAGTACTTC. Its protein product is CASSSTHLGVTYEQYF. The rearrangement links TRBV7-9 to TRBJ2-7; D may match TRBD1 or TRBD2 (5 bases each). Germline assignment: CDR1 SEHNR and CDR2 FQNEAQ (reference sequence). Trimming took 4 bases from V and 2 from J, leaving 18 bases between them. This CDR3 contains 16 residues.

This clone was counted once. The V and J genes are TRBV5-1 and TRBJ2-7, with TRBD1 matching 10 bases. The CDR3 runs 15 residues. Trimming took 5 bases from V and 5 from J; bases not matched to a gene: 10. Looked up from germline, CDR1 is SGHRS and CDR2 is YFSETQ. Here the CDR3 DNA reads TGCGCCAGCAGGAACCGGGACAGGGGTATCGACGAGCAGTACTTC. Its protein product is CASRNRDRGIDEQYF.

Concerning this clone: This specimen includes other DNA sequences encoding the same CDR3. This chain joins TRBV9 and TRBJ2-5; D perhaps matches TRBD2 (5 bases). The germline gives CDR1 SGDLS, CDR2 YYNGEE. The CDR3 is 14 amino acids. V dropped 3 bases and J dropped 1 base, with 10 bases sitting between them. CDR3 protein: CASSGGGVQETQYF. CDR3 nucleotides: TGTGCCAGCAGCGGAGGAGGAGTCCAAGAGACCCAGTACTTC.

This rearrangement joins TRBV27 to TRBJ1-4, with a weak D call TRBD1 (5 bases). V lost 4 bases and J 4 bases, leaving 10 bases between the germline ends. CDR1 is MNHEY and CDR2 is SMNVEV in the germline V gene (reference sequence). There are 14 residues in the CDR3. DNA for the CDR3: TGTGCCAGCAGTTGGACACCAGTTAATGAAAAACTGTTTTTT. Its protein is CASSWTPVNEKLFF.

The chain is built from TRBV5-4 and TRBJ2-7; D might be TRBD2 (5 bases). The CDR3 length is 16 residues. Deletions cut 0 bases from V and 6 bases from J, with 19 bases between. Germline V gene lookup returns CDR1 SGHNT and CDR2 YYREEE (reference sequence). The DNA of the CDR3 is TGTGCCAGCAGCTTGGAGACGGGCCTAGCCCCCGGCGAGCAGTACTTC. Protein sequence: CASSLETGLAPGEQYF.

The chain joins TRBV19 to TRBJ2-5, with D tentatively TRBD1 (5 bases). Germline CDR1 LNHDA, CDR2 SQIVND (reference sequence). V was pared by 5 bases and J by 4 bases, with 17 bases between. This CDR3 comprises 15 residues. The CDR3 bases are TGTGCCAGTAGTCCGCGGACAAGGGTGAGAGAGACCCAGTACTTC. This gives the protein CASSPRTRVRETQYF.

This rearrangement joins TRBV10-1 to TRBJ2-5; TRBD1 matches 9 bases. The J segment lost 4 bases and the V segment lost 9 bases, leaving 18 bases of the junction unmatched. Germline CDR1 WNHNN, CDR2 SYGVQD (reference sequence). The CDR3 has 17 residues. The CDR3 sequence is CARRSSDRGWRRETQYF. CDR3 coding DNA: TGCGCCAGACGGTCATCGGACAGGGGTTGGCGTCGAGAGACCCAGTACTTC.

The chain employs TRBV27 and TRBJ2-1; D call uncertain. The CDR3 is 13 residues long. V shed 4 bases and J shed 9 bases, with 13 bases lying between them. Looked up from germline, CDR1 is MNHEY and CDR2 is SMNVEV (reference sequence). The CDR3 here is CASSYGSFPEQFF. CDR3 DNA: TGTGCCAGCAGTTATGGCTCCTTCCCTGAGCAGTTCTTC.

V is TRBV28 and J is TRBJ2-1; D unclear. The germline gives CDR1 MDHEN, CDR2 SYDVKM. Trimming took 2 bases from V and 0 from J, leaving 11 bases between them. CDR3 length: 16 amino acids. For the CDR3, the DNA is TGTGCCAGCAGTTTAATAGGACCCTCCTCCTACAATGAGCAGTTCTTC. Translating it yields CASSLIGPSSYNEQFF.